A single sample is the source of the 30 T cell receptor beta chains below, sequenced in a study of blood T cell repertoires in COVID-19. The data were produced by immunoSEQ multiplex PCR, yet TCRdb's version contains in-frame clones alone and is incomplete. The repertoire holds about 39,000 clones, with more than 75% as singletons. The source material was peripheral blood. The receptors shown here come from a man between 65 and 85 years old with active or convalescent COVID-19.

The chain uses TRBV9 and TRBJ1-1; a weak D match, TRBD1 (5 bases). V was shortened by 0 bases and J by 7 bases, with 16 bases between the two germline ends. Germline V gives CDR1 SGDLS, CDR2 YYNGEE. The CDR3 length is 15 residues. CDR3 residues: CASSVEAGQRGEAFF. The CDR3 region has the DNA TGTGCCAGCAGCGTAGAGGCAGGGCAAAGGGGTGAAGCTTTCTTT.

In nucleotides, the CDR3 is TGTGCCAGCAGCGTGGCCCAACCCCCTGGAAACACCATATATTTT. Its protein is CASSVAQPPGNTIYF. J is TRBJ1-3 and V is TRBV7-6; D remains unclear. Germline V gene sequence: CDR1 SGHVS, CDR2 FNYEAQ. There are 15 residues in the CDR3. The V end was cut by 5 bases, the J end by 2 bases, with 13 bases between.

The chain links TRBV7-2 to TRBJ2-1, with 11 bases lining up with TRBD2. With 3 bases clipped from V and 9 bases from J, the junction kept 10 bases outside the gene matches. This CDR3 spans 16 amino acids. Germline assignment: CDR1 SGHTA and CDR2 FQGNSA. CDR3 residues: CASSFSGGAGRREQFF. The DNA of the CDR3 is TGTGCCAGCAGCTTTAGCGGGGGGGCCGGTAGACGTGAGCAGTTCTTC.

V is TRBV7-9 and J is TRBJ2-5, with 9 nucleotides matching TRBD1. The V segment lost 9 bases and the J segment 5 bases; nucleotides outside the gene matches: 7. CDR3 length equals 13 residues. Germline V lookup: CDR1 SEHNR, CDR2 FQNEAQ (reference sequence). The CDR3 DNA is TGTGCCAGTTCGGGACAGGGAGGTGAGACCCAGTACTTC. This translates into CASSGQGGETQYF. The complete variable domain, with remaining parts taken from reference TRBV7-9 and TRBJ2-5, reads DTGVSQNPRHKITKRGQNVTFRCDPISEHNRLYWYRQTLGQGPEFLTYFQNEAQLEKSRLLSDRFSAERPKGSFSTLEIQRTEQGDSAMYLCASSGQGGETQYFGPGTRLLVL.

The V call is TRBV5-1, the J call TRBJ2-1, with D uncertain. V gave up 0 bases and J gave up 6 bases, with 7 bases separating them. This CDR3 is built from 13 residues. Germline V gene lookup returns CDR1 SGHRS and CDR2 YFSETQ. DNA for the CDR3: TGCGCCAGCAGCTTGGCTAGGCTCAATGAGCAGTTCTTC. Its protein product is CASSLARLNEQFF.

The chain has TRBV7-2 and TRBJ1-3; weak D call: TRBD1 (6 bases). V lost 1 base to trimming and J lost 2 bases, with 9 bases between them. The CDR3 consists of 15 residues. Germline-derived CDR1 and CDR2 are SGHTA and FQGNSA. The CDR3 region has the DNA TGTGCCAGCAGCTTAGTCGGGGGGCCTGGAAACACCATATATTTT. Amino acid sequence: CASSLVGGPGNTIYF.

This chain uses TRBV2 with TRBJ1-2; the match to TRBD1 covers 9 bases. V was pared by 5 bases and J by 5 bases, with 9 bases of the junction left unmatched. Per the germline V gene, CDR1 is SNHLY and CDR2 is FYNNEI. This CDR3 region has 15 residues. CDR3 sequence (DNA): TGTGCCAGCAGTCCGGACAGGGGAAGTGGGTATGGCTACACCTTC. The encoded protein is CASSPDRGSGYGYTF.

This clone came up a few times. V gene TRBV6-5 combines with J gene TRBJ1-2, with 9 nucleotides matching TRBD1. This CDR3 contains 15 residues. Losses at the gene ends were 6 bases for V and 7 bases for J; bases not matched to a gene: 12. Germline V gene data show CDR1 as MNHEY and CDR2 as SVGAGI. CDR3 protein: CASRKATGGDGGYTF. The CDR3, as DNA: TGTGCCAGCAGGAAGGCCACAGGGGGCGACGGTGGCTACACCTTC.

This clone was counted only a few times. CDR3 sequence reads: CASSFSRGEQFF. The CDR3 coding sequence is TGTGCCAGCAGCTTTAGTCGGGGTGAGCAGTTCTTC. The chain links TRBV2 to TRBJ2-1; TRBD2 might be the D (5 bases). Germline V lookup: CDR1 SNHLY, CDR2 FYNNEI. The ends were cut back, 6 bases at V and 9 bases at J, with 12 bases in the middle. CDR3 length equals 12 residues. Combining the CDR3 with reference TRBV2 and TRBJ2-1 gives the whole variable domain EPEVTQTPSHQVTQMGQEVILRCVPISNHLYFYWYRQILGQKVEFLVSFYNNEISEKSEIFDDQFSVERPDGSNFTLKIRSTKLEDSAMYFCASSFSRGEQFFGPGTRLTVL.

The CDR3 sequence is CASGSTGLVGNTIYF. The CDR3, as DNA: TGTGCTAGTGGTTCTACAGGGTTGGTGGGAAACACCATATATTTT. The V call is TRBV12-5, the J call TRBJ1-3; a possible D gene is TRBD1 (6 bases). Trimming removed 4 bases from V and 4 bases from J, with 14 bases in between. From germline, CDR1 is LGHNT and CDR2 FRNRAP. This CDR3 spans 15 amino acids.

The rearrangement joins TRBV28 to TRBJ2-6; 11 bases are shared with TRBD1. J was trimmed by 5 bases and V by 6 bases; bases with no gene match: 0. Per germline, CDR1 MDHEN and CDR2 SYDVKM. This CDR3 has 14 amino acids. The CDR3 protein is CASRDRGRANVLTF. CDR3 sequence (DNA): TGTGCCAGCAGGGACAGGGGGCGGGCCAACGTCCTGACTTTC.

The V call is TRBV19, the J call TRBJ2-3; 11 positions match TRBD1. Germline trimming cut 3 bases from V and 3 bases from J; bases unmatched to any gene: 2. This CDR3 is 15 amino acids long. Germline lookup yields CDR1 LNHDA and CDR2 SQIVND (reference sequence). The CDR3 region has the DNA TGTGCCAGTAGTATGGGACAGGGGGGTACAGATACGCAGTATTTT. Its protein is CASSMGQGGTDTQYF. Drawing the rest from reference TRBV19 and TRBJ2-3, the complete variable domain is DGGITQSPKYLFRKEGQNVTLSCEQNLNHDAMYWYRQDPGQGLRLIYYSQIVNDFQKGDIAEGYSVSREKKESFPLTVTSAQKNPTAFYLCASSMGQGGTDTQYFGPGTRLTVL.

The chain has TRBV11-2 and TRBJ2-1, with a weak D call TRBD1 (7 bases). This CDR3 is 15 amino acids long. V lost 3 bases and J 5 bases, leaving 14 bases between the germline ends. Per germline, CDR1 SGHAT and CDR2 FQNNGV. CDR3 DNA: TGTGCCAGCAGCTTTTTACAGGGGAGGAACAATGAGCAGTTCTTC. Its translation: CASSFLQGRNNEQFF.

The chain employs TRBV7-8 and TRBJ2-3; tentatively, D is TRBD2 (5 bases). Deletions cut 6 bases from V and 4 bases from J, with 26 bases between. Per the germline V gene, CDR1 is SGHVS and CDR2 is FQNEAQ. This CDR3 has 18 residues. The CDR3 reads CASSLGSGGPTTADTQYF. The CDR3 bases are TGTGCCAGCAGTCTAGGGTCCGGCGGGCCCACAACCGCAGATACGCAGTATTTT. The entire variable domain, with the rest obtained from reference TRBV7-8 and TRBJ2-3, is as follows: GAGVSQSPRYKVAKRGQDVALRCDPISGHVSLFWYQQALGQGPEFLTYFQNEAQLDKSGLPSDRFFAERPEGSVSTLKIQRTQQEDSAVYLCASSLGSGGPTTADTQYFGPGTRLTVL.

This rearrangement joins TRBV5-1 to TRBJ1-1; tentatively, D is TRBD1 (5 bases). Looked up from germline, CDR1 is SGHRS and CDR2 is YFSETQ. The CDR3 contains 13 residues. V dropped 4 bases and J dropped 4 bases, with 11 bases sitting between them. The CDR3 DNA reads TGCGCCAGCAGCGCCACACAGGTCACTGAAGCTTTCTTT. Its translation is CASSATQVTEAFF.

This clone was recorded only once. The CDR3, as DNA: TGTGCCACCAGCAGAGTTCCGGGGTATATCTATGGCTACACCTTC. Translating it yields CATSRVPGYIYGYTF. The chain uses TRBV15 and TRBJ1-2; D unclear. V shed 1 base and J shed 4 bases, with 13 bases lying between them. The germline CDR1 and CDR2 sequences are LNHNV and YYDKDF (reference sequence). The CDR3 consists of 15 residues.

V is TRBV29-1 and J is TRBJ1-2; D is ambiguous. The CDR3 length is 14 residues. Trimming took 7 bases from V and 0 from J, leaving 15 bases between them. CDR1 and CDR2 from the germline V gene are SQVTM and ANQGSEA. The CDR3 DNA reads TGCAGCGGCTTACAAGGAGGGACTAACTATGGCTACACCTTC. Translating it yields CSGLQGGTNYGYTF.

This clone occurred a few times. The CDR3 is CASTEQGVPENEQYF. The CDR3 DNA sequence: TGTGCCAGCACCGAACAGGGGGTCCCTGAGAACGAGCAGTACTTC. The genes are TRBV6-5 and TRBJ2-7; 8 positions match TRBD1. The J segment lost 5 bases and the V segment lost 7 bases, leaving 13 bases of the junction unmatched. Germline V gene sequence: CDR1 MNHEY, CDR2 SVGAGI. The CDR3 is 15 residues long.

The genes are TRBV5-1 and TRBJ2-5; D is possibly TRBD1 (7 bases). V dropped 0 bases and J dropped 1 base, with 10 bases sitting between them. The germline gives CDR1 SGHRS, CDR2 YFSETQ. There are 15 residues in the CDR3. The CDR3 loop reads CASSLAGGFQETQYF. The CDR3 nucleotides read TGCGCCAGCAGCTTGGCAGGGGGGTTCCAAGAGACCCAGTACTTC.

The V call is TRBV30, the J call TRBJ1-3, with D possibly being TRBD1 (6 bases). This CDR3 region has 15 residues. The germline gives CDR1 GTSNPN, CDR2 SVGIG (reference sequence). The V gene lost 4 bases and the J gene lost 0 bases, with 13 bases spanning the gap. This chain's CDR3 is CAWTQVTGSGNTIYF. The CDR3 DNA reads as TGTGCCTGGACGCAGGTGACAGGCTCTGGAAACACCATATATTTT. The full variable domain, rest sourced from reference TRBV30 and TRBJ1-3, is SQTIHQWPATLVQPVGSPLSLECTVEGTSNPNLYWYRQAAGRGLQLLFYSVGIGQISSEVPQNLSASRPQDRQFILSSKKLLLSDSGFYLCAWTQVTGSGNTIYFGEGSWLTVV.

This chain connects TRBV7-9 to TRBJ1-1, with 8 bases fitting TRBD1. The CDR3 sequence is 15 residues long. The ends lost 3 bases at V and 4 bases at J; junction bases unmatched: 7. Germline lookup yields CDR1 SEHNR and CDR2 FQNEAQ (reference sequence). The CDR3 here is CASSLDRQGPTEAFF. Written as DNA, the CDR3 is TGTGCCAGCAGCTTGGATAGACAGGGGCCCACTGAAGCTTTCTTT.

The gene calls are TRBV6-1 and TRBJ1-2, with 9 positions matching TRBD1. This CDR3 comprises 16 residues. Germline V lookup: CDR1 MNHNS, CDR2 SASEGT. V lost 2 bases and J lost 8; bases outside the gene matches: 12. The CDR3 bases are TGTGCCAGCAGTGAAAATCACCCGACAGGGGGAAGGGGCTACACCTTC. It specifies CASSENHPTGGRGYTF.

The genes are TRBV7-4 and TRBJ2-7, with D possibly TRBD2 on 5 matching bases. Per the germline V gene, CDR1 is SGHVT and CDR2 is SQSDAQ. V dropped 4 bases and J dropped 2 bases, with 15 bases sitting between them. The CDR3 covers 15 residues. The CDR3 spells CASSSIQLLAYEQYF. As DNA, the CDR3 is TGTGCCAGCAGCTCTATCCAACTACTAGCCTACGAGCAGTACTTC.

V gene TRBV5-1 combines with J gene TRBJ1-6; 7 bases agree with TRBD1. J was trimmed by 9 bases and V by 3 bases; bases with no gene match: 6. The germline V gene encodes CDR1 SGHRS and CDR2 YFSETQ. This CDR3 is 14 amino acids long. The CDR3: CASSSGTEGSPLHF. DNA of the CDR3: TGCGCCAGCAGCTCCGGGACAGAGGGTTCACCCCTCCACTTT.

The rearrangement links TRBV5-8 to TRBJ1-4, with 7 bases fitting TRBD1. The length of the CDR3 is 14 residues. The trim removed 0 bases at V and 8 bases at J, leaving 4 bases unmatched. Germline CDR1 SGHTS, CDR2 YDEGEE. The CDR3 here is CASSLGTGREKLFF. The CDR3 nucleotides are TGTGCCAGCAGCTTGGGGACAGGAAGAGAAAAACTGTTTTTT.

The chain recombines TRBV19 with TRBJ2-7; D perhaps matches TRBD1 (5 bases). The germline V gene has CDR1 LNHDA and CDR2 SQIVND (reference sequence). The ends were cut back, 5 bases at V and 5 bases at J, with 16 bases in the middle. The CDR3 is 14 residues long. CDR3 bases: TGTGCCAGTAGTCAAAGCTTAGGGGCCCACGAGCAGTACTTC. It encodes CASSQSLGAHEQYF.

In this sample, this clone turned up a few times. This chain connects TRBV5-1 to TRBJ2-2; D is possibly TRBD2 (5 bases). Germline V CDR1 and CDR2: SGHRS, YFSETQ. The CDR3 is 15 amino acids. V was shortened by 3 bases and J by 1 base, with 10 bases between the two germline ends. The CDR3 region has the DNA TGCGCCAGCAGCTCAGGACTCTGGAACACCGGGGAGCTGTTTTTT. Protein: CASSSGLWNTGELFF.

This clone was seen a few times. The rearrangement links TRBV3-1 (or the pseudogene TRBV3-2) to TRBJ2-2, with a tentative D call TRBD1 (5 bases). This CDR3 has 14 residues. Trimming took off 0 bases at V and 5 bases at J, with 7 bases between the two ends. From germline, CDR1 is LGHDT and CDR2 YNNKEL (reference sequence). The CDR3 DNA follows: TGTGCCAGCAGCCAAGAGGGGCGGACCGGGGAGCTGTTTTTT. This translates into CASSQEGRTGELFF.

The chain is built from TRBV27 and TRBJ1-5, with no clear D. Trimming stripped 3 bases from V and 3 bases from J, with 6 bases between. CDR3 length equals 13 residues. Germline CDR1 is MNHEY and CDR2 is SMNVEV (reference sequence). CDR3 sequence reads: CASSLTTNQPQHF. The DNA of the CDR3 is TGTGCCAGCAGTTTGACAACCAATCAGCCCCAGCATTTT.

This chain joins TRBV11-1 and TRBJ2-1, with 16 bases that match TRBD2. Germline V lookup: CDR1 SGHAT, CDR2 FQDESV (reference sequence). This CDR3 is built from 16 residues. V dropped 4 bases and J dropped 4; count of bases not matched to a gene: 1. CDR3 in DNA: TGTGCCAGCAGCTCGGGACTAGCGGGGGGGTACAATGAGCAGTTCTTC. This sequence encodes CASSSGLAGGYNEQFF.